This record looks at one T cell receptor (beta chain) sequence and its context. Antigen unknown. This record comes from a study of identical twins. General study findings and limits: Beta clonotypes that were abundant in cord blood contained fewer insertions, a pattern absent from memory repertoires. The analysis was cross-sectional rather than longitudinal within donors.

TCRdb itself ran the 5' RACE reads through MiXCR, one entry per CDR3 protein. The sample carries some 760,000 distinct CDR3 sequences, about 18% recorded once. Per germline, CDR1 SQVTM and CDR2 ANQGSEA. The CDR3 covers 10 residues. Trimming took off 7 bases at V and 7 bases at J, with 7 bases between the two ends. In addition, the sample was reused for a study of T cells expressing NK-cell markers. That work adds: The eight sequenced donors comprised seven who were HCMV-seropositive and one who was seronegative. NKG2C+ dominant clonotypes from roughly 6 donors made up roughly 1.0-7.0% of CD8+ T cells.

The gene calls are TRBV29-1 and TRBJ2-2; D gene unclear. The sequencing sample was made of PBMCs. The clonotype comes from a woman younger than 35 in good health. The CDR3 is CSAQDGELFF. CDR3 DNA sequence: TGCAGCGCCCAGGACGGGGAGCTGTTTTTT.